This TCR beta chain was profiled in a study of blood T cell repertoires in COVID-19. About the research overall: The United States, Italy and Spain provided the acute and convalescent COVID-19 samples. Nucleic acid was either cDNA or gDNA, and it came from T cells, B-cell-depleted T cells, or PBMCs.

In the original analysis: It was from reference gene primer amplification that nucleated cell counts were estimated. Sequenced by immunoSEQ multiplex PCR; TCRdb stores in-frame clones only, minus some. That table supplies the V and J calls and clone size; D and trimming were determined from the DNA. This sample yields 300,000 to 450,000 clones, of which about 80% are seen a single time; more than 0.85% belongs to the top ten. In regard to this clone: The same CDR3 can be traced to other DNA sequences in this sample.

Germline-derived CDR1 and CDR2 are SGDLS and YYNGEE. The CDR3 has 13 amino acids. V lost 4 bases to trimming and J lost 1 base, with 8 bases between them. This rearrangement joins TRBV9 to TRBJ1-1; D perhaps matches TRBD1 (5 bases). Sample: peripheral blood. This TCR derives from a human donor with acute or convalescent COVID-19. The donor label of this sample is uncertain. The CDR3, as DNA: TGTGCCAGCAGCCTTACAGGGAACACTGAAGCTTTCTTT. It yields the protein CASSLTGNTEAFF.